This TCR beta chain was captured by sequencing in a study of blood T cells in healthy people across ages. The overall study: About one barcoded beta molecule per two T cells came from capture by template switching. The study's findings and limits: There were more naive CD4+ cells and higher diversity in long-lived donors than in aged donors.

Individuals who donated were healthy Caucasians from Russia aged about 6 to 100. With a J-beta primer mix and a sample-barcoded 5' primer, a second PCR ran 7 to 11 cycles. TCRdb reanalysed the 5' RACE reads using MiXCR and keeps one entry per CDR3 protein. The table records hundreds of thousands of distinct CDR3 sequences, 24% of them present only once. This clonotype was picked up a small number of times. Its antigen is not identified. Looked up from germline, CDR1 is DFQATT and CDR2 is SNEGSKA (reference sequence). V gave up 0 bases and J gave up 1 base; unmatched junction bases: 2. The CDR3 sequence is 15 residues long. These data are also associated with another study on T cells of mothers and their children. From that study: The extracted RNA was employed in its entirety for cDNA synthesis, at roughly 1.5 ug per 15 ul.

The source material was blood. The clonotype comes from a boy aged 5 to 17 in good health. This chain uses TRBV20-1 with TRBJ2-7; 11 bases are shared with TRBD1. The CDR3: CSARDGTGGSYEQYF. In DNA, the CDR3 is TGCAGTGCTAGAGACGGGACAGGGGGATCCTACGAGCAGTACTTC.